This note documents a single T cell receptor beta chain sequence. The antigen is unknown. V was clipped by 3 bases and J by 7 bases; unmatched bases: 6. Germline CDR1 is SQVTM and CDR2 is ANQGSEA. The CDR3 sequence is 13 residues long. These data belong to a study of beta chain features in type 1 diabetes. Study-wide points: Researchers report that Type 1 diabetes patients had moderately but significantly shorter TCRB CDR3s across all four CD4+ subsets.

Every isolated RNA sample was fully reverse transcribed, so sequencing captured expressed TCRB transcripts. The data were produced by immunoSEQ multiplex PCR, yet TCRdb's version contains in-frame clones alone and is incomplete. The profile shows fewer than 350,000 clones, roughly 15% of them singletons. The receptor was isolated from a young man with type 1 diabetes. Sample: naive CD4+ T cells from blood. The V call is TRBV29-1, the J call TRBJ2-3; TRBD2 matches 8 bases. CDR3 loop: CSVEGAGVYTQYF. In nucleotides, the CDR3 is TGCAGCGTTGAGGGAGCGGGAGTATATACGCAGTATTTT.